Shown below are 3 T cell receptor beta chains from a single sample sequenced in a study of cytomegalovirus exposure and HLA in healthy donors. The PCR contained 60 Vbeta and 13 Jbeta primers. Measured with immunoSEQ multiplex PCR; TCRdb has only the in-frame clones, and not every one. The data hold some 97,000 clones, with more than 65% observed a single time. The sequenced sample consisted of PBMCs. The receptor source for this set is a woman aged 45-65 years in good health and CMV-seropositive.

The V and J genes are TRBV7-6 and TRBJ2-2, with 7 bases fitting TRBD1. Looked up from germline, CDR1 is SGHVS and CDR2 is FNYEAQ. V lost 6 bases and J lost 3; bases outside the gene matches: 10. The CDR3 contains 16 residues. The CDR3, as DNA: TGTGCCAGCAGACCTTGGACAGGAGGAGACACCGGGGAGCTGTTTTTT. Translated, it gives CASRPWTGGDTGELFF. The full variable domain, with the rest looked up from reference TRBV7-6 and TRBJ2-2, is GAGVSQSPRYKVTKRGQDVALRCDPISGHVSLYWYRQALGQGPEFLTYFNYEAQQDKSGLPNDRFSAERPEGSISTLTIQRTEQRDSAMYRCASRPWTGGDTGELFFGEGSRLTVL.

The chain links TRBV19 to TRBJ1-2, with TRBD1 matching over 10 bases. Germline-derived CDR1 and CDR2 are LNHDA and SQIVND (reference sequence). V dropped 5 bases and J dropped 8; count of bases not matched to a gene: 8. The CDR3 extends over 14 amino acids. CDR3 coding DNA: TGTGCCAGTAGTGCCCGGGACAGGGGCCTGGGCTACACCTTC. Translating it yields CASSARDRGLGYTF. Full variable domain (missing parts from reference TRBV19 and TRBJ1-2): DGGITQSPKYLFRKEGQNVTLSCEQNLNHDAMYWYRQDPGQGLRLIYYSQIVNDFQKGDIAEGYSVSREKKESFPLTVTSAQKNPTAFYLCASSARDRGLGYTFGSGTRLTVV.

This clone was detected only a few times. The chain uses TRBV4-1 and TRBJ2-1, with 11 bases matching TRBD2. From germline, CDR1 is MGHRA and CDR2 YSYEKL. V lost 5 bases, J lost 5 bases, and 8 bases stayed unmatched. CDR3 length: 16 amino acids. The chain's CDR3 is CASSAFSGRADNEQFF. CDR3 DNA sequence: TGCGCCAGCAGCGCATTTAGCGGGAGGGCCGACAATGAGCAGTTCTTC.